Shown below are 16 T cell receptor beta chains from a single sample sequenced in a study of cytomegalovirus exposure and HLA in healthy donors. PCR involved 60 Vbeta and 13 Jbeta primers. Generated by immunoSEQ multiplex PCR, the TCRdb table keeps only in-frame clones and is missing some. This sample has some 250,000 clones, with over 80% found just once. Material for sequencing was PBMCs. All receptors derive from a woman aged 40 to 50 in good health and CMV-seropositive.

The chain has TRBV6-6 and TRBJ2-7; TRBD1 agrees at 9 bases. This CDR3 is 14 amino acids long. The V gene end was trimmed by 6 bases and the J gene end by 9 bases; junction bases not matched to a gene: 12. Germline V gene data show CDR1 as MNHNY and CDR2 as SVGAGI (reference sequence). CDR3 region: CASRSGTGRSVQYF. CDR3 coding DNA: TGTGCCAGCAGATCCGGGACAGGGCGGTCGGTGCAGTACTTC.

This chain uses TRBV5-6 with TRBJ1-1; 10 nucleotides match TRBD1. This CDR3 comprises 18 residues. The junction had 12 bases not matched to a gene; V was cut back by 4 bases and J by 0 bases. Germline values: CDR1 SGHDT, CDR2 YYEEEE. CDR3 DNA: TGTGCCAGCAGCCCTGGGACAGGGGCCGCGTCGGTGAACACTGAAGCTTTCTTT. Protein product: CASSPGTGAASVNTEAFF.

The chain couples TRBV11-3 to TRBJ2-5; 14 bases are shared with TRBD2. Trimming removed 4 bases from V and 5 bases from J; junction bases left unmatched: 3. The germline V gene has CDR1 SGHNT and CDR2 YENEEA. This CDR3 contains 15 residues. CDR3 protein: CASSWGLAGDETQYF. CDR3 nucleotide sequence: TGTGCCAGCAGCTGGGGACTAGCGGGGGACGAGACCCAGTACTTC.

This rearrangement joins TRBV7-2 to TRBJ1-2; D possibly corresponds to TRBD1 (5 bases). The length of the CDR3 is 13 residues. Trimming removed 5 bases at V and 6 bases at J, with 13 bases between. From germline, CDR1 is SGHTA and CDR2 FQGNSA. CDR3 in amino acids: CASSQRGGHGYTF. The CDR3, as DNA: TGTGCCAGCAGCCAACGGGGGGGTCATGGCTACACCTTC. Together with reference TRBV7-2 and TRBJ1-2, the CDR3 gives the full variable domain: GAGVSQSPSNKVTEKGKDVELRCDPISGHTALYWYRQSLGQGLEFLIYFQGNSAPDKSGLPSDRFSAERTGGSVSTLTIQRTQQEDSAVYLCASSQRGGHGYTFGSGTRLTVV.

Here the CDR3 DNA reads TGTGCCAGCAACTTCCGGGACAGGGGAAATTCACCCCTCCACTTT. Its translation: CASNFRDRGNSPLHF. The chain is built from TRBV5-6 and TRBJ1-6, with 10 positions matching TRBD1. The germline V gene encodes CDR1 SGHDT and CDR2 YYEEEE. After removal of 6 bases from V and 7 bases from J, the junction contained 7 bases not matched to a gene. The CDR3 sequence is 15 residues long.

Here the CDR3 DNA reads TGTGCCACCAGCAGATCTCCCAATGAAAAACTGTTTTTT. Protein product: CATSRSPNEKLFF. The V and J genes are TRBV15 and TRBJ1-4; D not certain. The V end lost 2 bases, the J end lost 5 bases, and 6 bases lay between the germline ends. CDR3 size: 13 residues. CDR1 and CDR2 (germline): LNHNV, YYDKDF (reference sequence).

The chain has TRBV9 and TRBJ2-1; a weak D match, TRBD1 (5 bases). This CDR3 has 15 amino acids. Trimming cost V 3 bases and J 8 bases, with 18 bases left between them. Per the germline V gene, CDR1 is SGDLS and CDR2 is YYNGEE. CDR3 coding DNA: TGTGCCAGCAGCGAGTCCCCCGGGCTAGGGGATGAGCAGTTCTTC. Its protein product is CASSESPGLGDEQFF.

This sequence joins TRBV9 and TRBJ1-1, with D perhaps matching TRBD1 (6 bases). Germline values: CDR1 SGDLS, CDR2 YYNGEE. The CDR3 consists of 20 residues. V was clipped by 1 base and J by 0 bases, with 25 bases between them. The CDR3 DNA sequence: TGTGCCAGCAGCGTAAGTAAGGGGGGGACCGACCTCCCTTTGAACACTGAAGCTTTCTTT. It yields the protein CASSVSKGGTDLPLNTEAFF.

This clone was detected a few times. The chain is built from TRBV2 and TRBJ2-1, with TRBD1 matching 9 bases. The J segment lost 6 bases and the V segment lost 2 bases, leaving 5 bases of the junction unmatched. CDR1 SNHLY and CDR2 FYNNEI come from the germline V gene. The CDR3 loop spans 15 amino acids. Here the CDR3 DNA reads TGTGCCAGCAGTGAATATCCGGACAGGGGCAATGAGCAGTTCTTC. This sequence encodes CASSEYPDRGNEQFF.

This chain uses TRBV27 with TRBJ2-7, with TRBD1 identical over 7 bases. Germline V gene data show CDR1 as MNHEY and CDR2 as SMNVEV (reference sequence). The ends lost 6 bases at V and 2 bases at J; junction bases unmatched: 10. The CDR3 has 15 amino acids. CDR3 protein: CASRRGQVLTYEQYF. CDR3 nucleotide sequence: TGTGCCAGCAGGAGAGGACAGGTTCTTACCTACGAGCAGTACTTC.

The chain couples TRBV7-2 to TRBJ1-1; TRBD1 is a possible D gene (5 bases). The ends were cut back, 5 bases at V and 2 bases at J, with 12 bases in the middle. The CDR3 length is 14 residues. The germline gives CDR1 SGHTA, CDR2 FQGNSA. CDR3 in DNA: TGTGCCAGCAGCGCACAGGTCTATAACACTGAAGCTTTCTTT. It translates to CASSAQVYNTEAFF. The full variable domain, with the rest looked up from reference TRBV7-2 and TRBJ1-1, is GAGVSQSPSNKVTEKGKDVELRCDPISGHTALYWYRQSLGQGLEFLIYFQGNSAPDKSGLPSDRFSAERTGGSVSTLTIQRTQQEDSAVYLCASSAQVYNTEAFFGQGTRLTVV.

The chain employs TRBV27 and TRBJ2-5; 13 nucleotides match TRBD2. The J call may be faulty, since TRBJ2-7 better matches the DNA end. CDR1 and CDR2 from the germline V gene are MNHEY and SMNVEV (reference sequence). The CDR3 is made up of 14 amino acids. The CDR3 region is CASSRTSGSYEQYF. The CDR3, as DNA: TGTGCCAGCAGCAGGACTAGCGGGAGCTACGAGCAGTACTTC.

This clone was counted once. V usage is TRBV5-1 and J usage is TRBJ2-1; 7 bases agree with TRBD2. The CDR3 runs to 13 residues. Germline loops: CDR1 SGHRS, CDR2 YFSETQ. After removal of 0 bases from V and 7 bases from J, the junction contained 1 base not matched to a gene. This chain's CDR3 is CASSLAGGNEQFF. CDR3 DNA: TGCGCCAGCAGCTTGGCCGGGGGGAATGAGCAGTTCTTC.

This sequence joins TRBV7-2 and TRBJ1-1; 7 bases are shared with TRBD1. V lost 1 base and J lost 10; bases outside the gene matches: 6. Germline V gives CDR1 SGHTA, CDR2 FQGNSA. CDR3 length: 13 residues. The CDR3 DNA reads TGTGCCAGCAGCTTAGAGGGGGCTCATAGAGCTTTCTTT. Encoded protein: CASSLEGAHRAFF.

The chain is built from TRBV7-2 and TRBJ1-1; D perhaps matches TRBD1 (6 bases). Germline loops: CDR1 SGHTA, CDR2 FQGNSA. V gave up 5 bases and J gave up 6 bases, with 19 bases separating them. This CDR3 comprises 15 residues. The CDR3, as DNA: TGTGCCAGCAGCCGACCGGGGGGGCTCATCTCTGAAGCTTTCTTT. Its protein is CASSRPGGLISEAFF.

A word on this clone: An end of the junction differs from the germline gene, which may be a read error. The chain combines TRBV7-7 with TRBJ2-2; 8 nucleotides line up with TRBD1. This CDR3 region has 16 residues. CDR1 SSHAT and CDR2 FNYEAQ come from the germline V gene (reference sequence). CDR3 sequence: CASSLAGTGNTGELFF. CDR3 sequence (DNA): TGTGCTAGCAGCTTAGCCGGGACAGGGAACACCGGGGAGCTGTTTTTT.